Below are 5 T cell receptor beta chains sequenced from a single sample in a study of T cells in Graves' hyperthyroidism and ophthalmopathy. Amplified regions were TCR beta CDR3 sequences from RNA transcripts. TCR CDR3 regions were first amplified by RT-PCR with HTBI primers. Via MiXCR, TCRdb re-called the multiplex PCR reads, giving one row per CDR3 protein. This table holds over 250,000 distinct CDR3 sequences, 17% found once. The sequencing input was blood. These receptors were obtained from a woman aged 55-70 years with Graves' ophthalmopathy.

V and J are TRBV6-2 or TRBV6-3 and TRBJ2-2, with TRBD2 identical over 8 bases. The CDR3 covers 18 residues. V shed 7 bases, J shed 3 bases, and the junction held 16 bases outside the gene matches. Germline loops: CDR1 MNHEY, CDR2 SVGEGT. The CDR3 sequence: CASKHAGGSGGHTGELFF. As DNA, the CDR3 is TGTGCCAGCAAACACGCGGGCGGGAGCGGGGGACACACCGGGGAGCTGTTTTTT.

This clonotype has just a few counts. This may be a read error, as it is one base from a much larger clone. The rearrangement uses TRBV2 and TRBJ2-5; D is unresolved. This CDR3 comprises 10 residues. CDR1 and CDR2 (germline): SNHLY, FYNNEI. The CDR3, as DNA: TGTACCAGCGCTTCAGAGACCCAGTACTTC. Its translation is CTSASETQYF.

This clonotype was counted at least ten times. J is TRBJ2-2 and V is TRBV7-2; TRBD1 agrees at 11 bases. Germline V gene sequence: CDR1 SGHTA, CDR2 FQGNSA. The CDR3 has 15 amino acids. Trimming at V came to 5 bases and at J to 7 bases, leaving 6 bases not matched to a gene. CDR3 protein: CASSHGQGAGGELFF. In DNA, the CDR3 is TGTGCCAGCAGCCACGGACAGGGGGCAGGCGGGGAGCTGTTTTTT. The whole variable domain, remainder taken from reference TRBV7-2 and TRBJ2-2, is GAGVSQSPSNKVTEKGKDVELRCDPISGHTALYWYRQSLGQGLEFLIYFQGNSAPDKSGLPSDRFSAERTGGSVSTLTIQRTQQEDSAVYLCASSHGQGAGGELFFGEGSRLTVL.

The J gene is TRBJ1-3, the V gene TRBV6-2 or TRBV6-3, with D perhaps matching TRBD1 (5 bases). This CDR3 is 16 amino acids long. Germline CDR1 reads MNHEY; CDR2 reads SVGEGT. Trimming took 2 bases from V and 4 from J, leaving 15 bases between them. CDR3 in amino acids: CASSYEPRGMGNTIYF. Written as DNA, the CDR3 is TGTGCCAGCAGTTACGAGCCGCGGGGCATGGGAAACACCATATATTTT.

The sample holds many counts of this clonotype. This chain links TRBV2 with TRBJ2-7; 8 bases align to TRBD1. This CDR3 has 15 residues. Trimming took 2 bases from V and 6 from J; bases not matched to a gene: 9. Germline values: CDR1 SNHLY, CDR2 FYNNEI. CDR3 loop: CASSERRTGFTEQYF. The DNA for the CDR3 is TGTGCCAGCAGTGAACGTAGGACAGGGTTCACCGAGCAGTACTTC.